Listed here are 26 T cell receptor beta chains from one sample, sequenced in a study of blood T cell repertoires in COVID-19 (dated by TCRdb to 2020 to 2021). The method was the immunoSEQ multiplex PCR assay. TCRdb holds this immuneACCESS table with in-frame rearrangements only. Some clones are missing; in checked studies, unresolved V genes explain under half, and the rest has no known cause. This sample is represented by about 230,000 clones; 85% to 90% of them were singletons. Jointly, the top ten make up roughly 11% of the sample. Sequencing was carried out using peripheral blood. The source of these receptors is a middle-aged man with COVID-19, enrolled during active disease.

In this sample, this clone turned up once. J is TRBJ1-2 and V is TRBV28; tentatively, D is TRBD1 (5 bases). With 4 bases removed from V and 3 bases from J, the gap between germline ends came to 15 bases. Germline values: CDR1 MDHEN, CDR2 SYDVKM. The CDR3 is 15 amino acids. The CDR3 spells CASSSPPPGDYGYTF. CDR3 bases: TGTGCCAGCAGTTCGCCCCCCCCGGGGGACTATGGCTACACCTTC.

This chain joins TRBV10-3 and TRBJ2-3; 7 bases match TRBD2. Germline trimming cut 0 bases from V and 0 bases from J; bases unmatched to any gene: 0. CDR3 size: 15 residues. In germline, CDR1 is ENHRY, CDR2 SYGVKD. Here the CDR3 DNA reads TGTGCCATCAGTGAGTCAGCGGGGAGCACAGATACGCAGTATTTT. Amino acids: CAISESAGSTDTQYF.

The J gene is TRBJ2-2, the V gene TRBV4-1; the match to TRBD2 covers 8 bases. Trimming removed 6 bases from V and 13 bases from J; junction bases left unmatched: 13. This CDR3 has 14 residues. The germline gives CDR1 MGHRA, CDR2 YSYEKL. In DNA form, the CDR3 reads TGCGCCAGCAGTCAGCTAGAGCGGGGGCCCGCGCTGTTTTTT. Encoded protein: CASSQLERGPALFF.

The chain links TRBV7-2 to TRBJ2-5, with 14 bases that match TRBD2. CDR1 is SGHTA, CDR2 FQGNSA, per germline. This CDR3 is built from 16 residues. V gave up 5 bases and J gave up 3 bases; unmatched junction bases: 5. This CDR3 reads CASSQQGLAGEETQYF. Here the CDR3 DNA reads TGTGCCAGCAGCCAACAGGGACTAGCGGGGGAAGAGACCCAGTACTTC. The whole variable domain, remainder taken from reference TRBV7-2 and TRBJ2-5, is GAGVSQSPSNKVTEKGKDVELRCDPISGHTALYWYRQSLGQGLEFLIYFQGNSAPDKSGLPSDRFSAERTGGSVSTLTIQRTQQEDSAVYLCASSQQGLAGEETQYFGPGTRLLVL.

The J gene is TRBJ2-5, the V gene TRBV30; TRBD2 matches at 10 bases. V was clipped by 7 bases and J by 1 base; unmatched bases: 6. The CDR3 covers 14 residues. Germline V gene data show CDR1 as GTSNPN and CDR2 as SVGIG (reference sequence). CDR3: CASTPSGGQETQYF. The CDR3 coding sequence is TGTGCCTCAACTCCTAGCGGGGGCCAAGAGACCCAGTACTTC.

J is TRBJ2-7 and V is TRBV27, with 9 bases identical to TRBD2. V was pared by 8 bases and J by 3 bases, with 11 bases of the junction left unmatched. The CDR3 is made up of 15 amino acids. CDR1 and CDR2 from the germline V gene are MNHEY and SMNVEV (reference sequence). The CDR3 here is CASRPLAGTHYEQYF. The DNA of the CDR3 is TGTGCCAGCCGACCTCTAGCGGGAACCCACTACGAGCAGTACTTC.

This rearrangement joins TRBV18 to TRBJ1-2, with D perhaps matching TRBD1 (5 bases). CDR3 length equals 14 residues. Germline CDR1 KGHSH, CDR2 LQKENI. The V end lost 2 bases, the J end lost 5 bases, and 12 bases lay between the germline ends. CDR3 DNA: TGTGCCAGCTCACCATCTGGGACTGAGTATGGCTACACCTTC. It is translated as CASSPSGTEYGYTF.

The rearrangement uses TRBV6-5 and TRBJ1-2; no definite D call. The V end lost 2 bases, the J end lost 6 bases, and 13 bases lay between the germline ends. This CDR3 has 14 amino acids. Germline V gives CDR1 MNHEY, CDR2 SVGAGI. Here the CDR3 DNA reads TGTGCCAGCAGTTACCTGCGGGAGGGCCATGGCTACACCTTC. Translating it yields CASSYLREGHGYTF.

CDR3 nucleotides: TGTGCCTGGAGTTCGGGCAGGGCCCAGCCCCAGCATTTT. It specifies CAWSSGRAQPQHF. The V call is TRBV30, the J call TRBJ1-5; TRBD1 is a possible D gene (5 bases). Germline V gives CDR1 GTSNPN, CDR2 SVGIG (reference sequence). The CDR3 is 13 amino acids. Trimming pared 2 bases from V and 7 bases from J, leaving 12 bases between.

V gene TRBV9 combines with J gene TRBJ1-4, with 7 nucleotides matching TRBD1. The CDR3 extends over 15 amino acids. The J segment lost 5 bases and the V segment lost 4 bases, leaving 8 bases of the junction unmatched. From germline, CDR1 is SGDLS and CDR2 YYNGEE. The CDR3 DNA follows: TGTGCCAGCAGCATGCGACAGGGACGAAATGAAAAACTGTTTTTT. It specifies CASSMRQGRNEKLFF.

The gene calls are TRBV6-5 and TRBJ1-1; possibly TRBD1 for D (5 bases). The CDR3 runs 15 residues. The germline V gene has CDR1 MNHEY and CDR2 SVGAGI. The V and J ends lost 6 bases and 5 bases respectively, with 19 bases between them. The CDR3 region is CASRPRGVTRTEAFF. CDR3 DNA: TGTGCCAGCAGACCTCGGGGGGTGACTAGAACTGAAGCTTTCTTT.

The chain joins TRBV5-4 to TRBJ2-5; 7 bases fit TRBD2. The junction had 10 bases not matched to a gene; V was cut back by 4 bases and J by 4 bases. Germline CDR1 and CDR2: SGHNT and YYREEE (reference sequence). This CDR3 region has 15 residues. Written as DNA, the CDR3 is TGTGCCAGCAGCCTTGGGGGGGGATTAGGAGAGACCCAGTACTTC. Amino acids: CASSLGGGLGETQYF.

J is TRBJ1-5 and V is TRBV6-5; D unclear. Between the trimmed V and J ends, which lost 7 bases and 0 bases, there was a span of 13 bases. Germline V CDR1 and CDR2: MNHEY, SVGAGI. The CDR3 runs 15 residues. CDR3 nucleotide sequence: TGTGCCAGCAAGTCCACAGACTATAGCAATCAGCCCCAGCATTTT. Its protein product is CASKSTDYSNQPQHF.

As DNA, the CDR3 is TGTGCCAGTAGTCCCGGTGGCTCCTACGAGCAGTACTTC. Its protein product is CASSPGGSYEQYF. The chain links TRBV19 to TRBJ2-7; no firm D call. This CDR3 comprises 13 residues. From germline, CDR1 is LNHDA and CDR2 SQIVND (reference sequence). Trimming stripped 5 bases from V and 0 bases from J, with 8 bases between.

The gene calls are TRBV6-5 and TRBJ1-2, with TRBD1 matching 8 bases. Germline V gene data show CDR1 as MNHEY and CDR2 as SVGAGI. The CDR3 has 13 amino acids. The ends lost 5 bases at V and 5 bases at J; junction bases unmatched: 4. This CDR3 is CASSLDRGYGYTF. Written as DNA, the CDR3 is TGTGCCAGCAGTCTCGACAGGGGTTATGGCTACACCTTC.

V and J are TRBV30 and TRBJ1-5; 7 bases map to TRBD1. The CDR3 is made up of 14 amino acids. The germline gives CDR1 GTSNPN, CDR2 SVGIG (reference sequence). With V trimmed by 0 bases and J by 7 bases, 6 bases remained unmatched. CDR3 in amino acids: CAWSVDRAGQPQHF. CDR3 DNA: TGTGCCTGGAGTGTCGACAGGGCAGGACAGCCCCAGCATTTT.

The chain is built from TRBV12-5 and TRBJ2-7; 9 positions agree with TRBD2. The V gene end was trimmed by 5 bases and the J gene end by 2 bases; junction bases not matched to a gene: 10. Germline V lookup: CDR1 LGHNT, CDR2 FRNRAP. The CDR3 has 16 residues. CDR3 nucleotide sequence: TGTGCTAGTGGTCGCCCCTCTAGCGGGAAACCCTACGAGCAGTACTTC. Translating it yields CASGRPSSGKPYEQYF.

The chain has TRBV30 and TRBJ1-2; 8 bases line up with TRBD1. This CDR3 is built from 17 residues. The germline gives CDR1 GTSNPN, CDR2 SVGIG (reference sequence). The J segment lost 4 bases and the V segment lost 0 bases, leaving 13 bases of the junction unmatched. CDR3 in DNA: TGTGCCTGGAGTGTACTGGGCCAGGGGGCGTTACGCTATGGCTACACCTTC. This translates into CAWSVLGQGALRYGYTF.

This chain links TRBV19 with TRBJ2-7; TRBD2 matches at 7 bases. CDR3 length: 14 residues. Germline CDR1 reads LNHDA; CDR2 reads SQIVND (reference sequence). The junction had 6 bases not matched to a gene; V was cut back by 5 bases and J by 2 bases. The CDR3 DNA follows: TGTGCCAGTAGTCAGACGGGGGGAGCCTACGAGCAGTACTTC. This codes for CASSQTGGAYEQYF.

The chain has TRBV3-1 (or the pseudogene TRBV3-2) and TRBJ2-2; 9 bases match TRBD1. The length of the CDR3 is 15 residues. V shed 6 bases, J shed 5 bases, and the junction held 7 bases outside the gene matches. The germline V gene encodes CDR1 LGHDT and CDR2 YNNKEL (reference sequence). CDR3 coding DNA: TGTGCCAGCAGTTTACAGGGGGCAGGGACCGGGGAGCTGTTTTTT. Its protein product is CASSLQGAGTGELFF.

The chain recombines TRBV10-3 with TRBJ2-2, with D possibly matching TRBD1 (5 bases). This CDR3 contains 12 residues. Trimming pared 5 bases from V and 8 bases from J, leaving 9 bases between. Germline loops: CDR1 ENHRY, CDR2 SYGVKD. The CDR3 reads CAISPGYGELFF. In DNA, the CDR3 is TGTGCCATCAGTCCAGGGTATGGGGAGCTGTTTTTT.

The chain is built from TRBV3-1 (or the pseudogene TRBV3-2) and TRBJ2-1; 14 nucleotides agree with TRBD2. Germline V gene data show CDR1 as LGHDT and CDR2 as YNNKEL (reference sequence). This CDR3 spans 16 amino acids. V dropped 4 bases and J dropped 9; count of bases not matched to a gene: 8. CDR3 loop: CASSLQTSGRGAEQFF. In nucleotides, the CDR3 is TGTGCCAGCAGCCTCCAGACTAGCGGGAGGGGGGCTGAGCAGTTCTTC.

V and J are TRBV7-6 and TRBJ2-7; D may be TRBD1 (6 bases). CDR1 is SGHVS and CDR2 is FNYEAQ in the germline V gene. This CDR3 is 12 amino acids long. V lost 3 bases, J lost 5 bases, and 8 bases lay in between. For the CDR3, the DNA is TGTGCCAGCAGCTTTACAGGGAACGAGCAGTACTTC. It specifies CASSFTGNEQYF.

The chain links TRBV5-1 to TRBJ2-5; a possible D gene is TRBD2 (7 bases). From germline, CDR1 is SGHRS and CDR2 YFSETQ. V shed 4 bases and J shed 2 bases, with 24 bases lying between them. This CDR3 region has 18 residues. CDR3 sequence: CASSRPRGGREPQETQYF. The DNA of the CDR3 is TGCGCCAGCAGCCGCCCCCGTGGGGGGCGGGAGCCACAAGAGACCCAGTACTTC. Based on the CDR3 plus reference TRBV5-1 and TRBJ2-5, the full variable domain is KAGVTQTPRYLIKTRGQQVTLSCSPISGHRSVSWYQQTPGQGLQFLFEYFSETQRNKGNFPGRFSGRQFSNSRSEMNVSTLELGDSALYLCASSRPRGGREPQETQYFGPGTRLLVL.

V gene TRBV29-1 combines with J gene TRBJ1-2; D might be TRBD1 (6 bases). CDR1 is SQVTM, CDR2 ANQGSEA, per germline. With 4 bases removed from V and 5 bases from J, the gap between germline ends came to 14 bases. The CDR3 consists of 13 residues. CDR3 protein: CSVGGHGRYGYTF. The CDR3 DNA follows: TGCAGCGTTGGGGGACACGGAAGATATGGCTACACCTTC.

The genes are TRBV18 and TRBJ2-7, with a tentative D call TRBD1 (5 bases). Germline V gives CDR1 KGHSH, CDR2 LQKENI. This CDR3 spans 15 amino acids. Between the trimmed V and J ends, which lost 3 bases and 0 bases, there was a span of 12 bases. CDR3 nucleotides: TGTGCCAGCTCACCCTCCGTGGACACCTCCTACGAGCAGTACTTC. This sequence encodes CASSPSVDTSYEQYF.